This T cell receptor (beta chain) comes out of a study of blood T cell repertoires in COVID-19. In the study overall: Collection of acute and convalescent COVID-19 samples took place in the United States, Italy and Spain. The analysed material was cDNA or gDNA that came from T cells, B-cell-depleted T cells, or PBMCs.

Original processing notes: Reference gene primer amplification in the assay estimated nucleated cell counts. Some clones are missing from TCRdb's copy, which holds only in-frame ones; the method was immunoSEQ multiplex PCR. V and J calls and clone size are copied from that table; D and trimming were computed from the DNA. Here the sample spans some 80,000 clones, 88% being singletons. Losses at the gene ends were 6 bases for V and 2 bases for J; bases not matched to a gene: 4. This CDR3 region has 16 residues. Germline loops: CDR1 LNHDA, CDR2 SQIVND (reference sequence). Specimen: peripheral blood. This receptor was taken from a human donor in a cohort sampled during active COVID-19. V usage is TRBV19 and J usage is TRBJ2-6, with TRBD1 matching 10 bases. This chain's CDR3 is CASRGQGFAGANVLTF. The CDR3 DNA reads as TGTGCCAGTAGGGGACAGGGGTTTGCTGGGGCCAACGTCCTGACTTTC.